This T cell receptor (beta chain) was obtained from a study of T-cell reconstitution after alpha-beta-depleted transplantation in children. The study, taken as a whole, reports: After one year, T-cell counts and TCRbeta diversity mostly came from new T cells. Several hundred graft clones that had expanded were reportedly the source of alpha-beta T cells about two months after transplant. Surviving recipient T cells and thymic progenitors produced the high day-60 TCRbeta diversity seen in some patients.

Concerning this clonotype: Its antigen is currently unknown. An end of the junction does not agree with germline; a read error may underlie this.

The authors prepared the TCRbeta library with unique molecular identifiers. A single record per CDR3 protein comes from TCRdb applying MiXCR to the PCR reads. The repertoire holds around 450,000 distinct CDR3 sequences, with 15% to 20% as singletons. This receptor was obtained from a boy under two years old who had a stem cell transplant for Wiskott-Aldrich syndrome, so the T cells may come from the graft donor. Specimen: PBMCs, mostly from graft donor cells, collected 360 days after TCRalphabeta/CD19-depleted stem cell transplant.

The CDR3 coding sequence is TGTGCCACCAGCTTCTGGACAGGCAGCACAGATACGCAGTATTTT. As protein: CATSFWTGSTDTQYF. The chain joins TRBV3-1 to TRBJ2-3; 7 bases agree with TRBD1. CDR3 size: 15 residues. From germline, CDR1 is LGHDT and CDR2 YNNKEL (reference sequence).